Listed here are 23 T cell receptor beta chains from one sample, sequenced in a study of CXCR3-negative and CXCR3-positive naive CD8 T cells. No antigens are known for them. Libraries of TRB cDNA were made by 5' RACE and carried UMIs. No DNA is given; TCRdb re-called the 5' RACE reads and lists each CDR3 protein once. The data include tens of thousands of distinct CDR3 sequences; the top ten clones carry 0.5% to 0.6%. The study's findings and limits: Higher TRB CDR3 hydrophobicity marked CXCR3-positive naive cells relative to CXCR3-negative naive cells.

The sequencing input was naive CXCR3+ CD8+ T cells from blood. Indicated subset: CD45RO-CCR7+CD27+CD95- naive CD8+ T cells expressing CXCR3 (TNR3+). Receptor source: a human donor in good health. Some clones in this sample may be carry-over from other donors' samples.

The V call is TRBV13, the J call TRBJ2-5; as DNA is missing, the TRBD2 call by TCRdb cannot be tested. Germline CDR1 reads PRHDT; CDR2 reads FYEKMQ (reference sequence). The CDR3 has 17 amino acids. This chain's CDR3 is CASSRGLAGFTQETQYF.

The chain is built from TRBV29-1 and TRBJ1-2; the D call of TRBD1 rests on TCRdb alone, since no DNA is present to check it. The CDR3 is 13 amino acids. The germline gives CDR1 SQVTM, CDR2 ANQGSEA. This CDR3 is CSVLDRGGTGYTF.

The chain links TRBV29-1 to TRBJ2-2; TCRdb selects TRBD2, and the lack of DNA leaves this call unchecked. Germline CDR1 SQVTM, CDR2 ANQGSEA. The CDR3 extends over 13 amino acids. The CDR3 region is CSGRDSNTGELFF.

The rearrangement links TRBV29-1 to TRBJ2-7; TCRdb calls TRBD1, which cannot be checked without DNA. The V gene's germline CDR1 is SQVTM and CDR2 ANQGSEA. The CDR3 totals 11 residues. The CDR3 here is CSVRLGVEQYF.

V usage is TRBV7-9 and J usage is TRBJ2-1; TCRdb reports TRBD2, a call that lacks DNA to check it against. Germline loops: CDR1 SEHNR, CDR2 FQNEAQ (reference sequence). The length of the CDR3 is 14 residues. The CDR3 spells CASSEGLDPNEQFF.

The chain is built from TRBV9 and TRBJ2-7; the TCRdb D gene call, TRBD2, has no DNA to confirm it. This CDR3 has 17 amino acids. CDR1 and CDR2 (germline): SGDLS, YYNGEE. The chain's CDR3 is CASSDSSGIGPNYEQYF.

The chain uses TRBV29-1 and TRBJ2-3. The CDR3 consists of 14 residues. Germline-derived CDR1 and CDR2 are SQVTM and ANQGSEA. Here the CDR3 reads CSVQGWPSTDTQYF.

The gene calls are TRBV21-1 and TRBJ2-2. TRBV21-1 is a recognized pseudogene. The CDR3 is 12 amino acids. The CDR3 loop is CASSNETGELFF.

The chain is built from TRBV4-3 and TRBJ1-1. The V gene's germline CDR1 is LGHNA and CDR2 YSLEER. The CDR3 is 15 residues long. This CDR3 is CASSQDSGPNTEAFF.

The V gene is TRBV20-1, the J gene TRBJ1-2. The germline gives CDR1 DFQATT, CDR2 SNEGSKA (reference sequence). This CDR3 has 11 amino acids. The CDR3 loop reads CSASRDGGYTF.

The rearrangement uses TRBV7-9 and TRBJ2-2; TCRdb indicates TRBD1, and absent DNA this call remains unverified. The CDR3 length is 15 residues. CDR1 and CDR2 (germline): SEHNR, FQNEAQ (reference sequence). The CDR3 is CASSFWGANTGELFF.

The chain employs TRBV3-1 and TRBJ1-5; TCRdb proposes TRBD1, but this gene call is untestable without DNA. Germline CDR1 and CDR2: LGHDT and YNNKEL (reference sequence). This CDR3 comprises 13 residues. Here the CDR3 reads CASSQGATQPQHF.

The genes are TRBV10-3 and TRBJ2-1. Germline V gene sequence: CDR1 ENHRY, CDR2 SYGVKD. The CDR3 totals 11 residues. The CDR3 sequence is CAISQGLEQFF.

The chain recombines TRBV29-1 with TRBJ1-2. CDR1 and CDR2 from the germline V gene are SQVTM and ANQGSEA. The CDR3 is 11 amino acids. The CDR3 region is CSVWTDYGYTF.

The CDR3 region is CASRSPTDDYGYTF. The chain combines TRBV7-9 with TRBJ1-2; TCRdb lists TRBD1, though no DNA is available to test this call. The CDR3 covers 14 residues. Germline CDR1 SEHNR, CDR2 FQNEAQ (reference sequence).

The rearrangement links TRBV29-1 to TRBJ2-7. The CDR3 runs 11 residues. The germline gives CDR1 SQVTM, CDR2 ANQGSEA. The CDR3 loop reads CSAEGLDEQYF.

CDR3: CASSFIFERGRENIQYF. This chain links TRBV7-2 with TRBJ2-4. The CDR3 contains 17 residues. Germline V gene sequence: CDR1 SGHTA, CDR2 FQGNSA.

The chain combines TRBV6-6 with TRBJ2-5. Germline CDR1 MNHNY, CDR2 SVGAGI (reference sequence). The CDR3 sequence is 14 residues long. The CDR3 region is CASSYAAGWETQYF.

The chain combines TRBV20-1 with TRBJ1-1. The CDR3 loop spans 16 amino acids. CDR1 is DFQATT, CDR2 SNEGSKA, per germline (reference sequence). The CDR3 here is CSARGLDIAMNTEAFF.

V usage is TRBV3-1 and J usage is TRBJ2-3; TCRdb's D call of TRBD1 is untestable without DNA. CDR3 length: 18 amino acids. Germline CDR1 reads LGHDT; CDR2 reads YNNKEL (reference sequence). This chain's CDR3 is CASSQSPEGAYYTDTQYF.

This chain links TRBV12-3 or TRBV12-4 with TRBJ2-3; TCRdb designates TRBD1, a call that cannot be tested without DNA. CDR3 length: 17 amino acids. The CDR3 loop is CASSLVGRGPLSETQYF.

The gene calls are TRBV6-2 or TRBV6-3 and TRBJ1-2. CDR1 and CDR2 from the germline V gene are MNHEY and SVGEGT. The CDR3 contains 13 residues. The chain's CDR3 is CASTPAAVYGYTF.

The genes are TRBV4-3 and TRBJ1-1; the D call from TCRdb, TRBD1, cannot be confirmed without DNA. This CDR3 comprises 14 residues. The V gene's germline CDR1 is LGHNA and CDR2 YSLEER. The CDR3 sequence: CASSQGQGGPEAFF.